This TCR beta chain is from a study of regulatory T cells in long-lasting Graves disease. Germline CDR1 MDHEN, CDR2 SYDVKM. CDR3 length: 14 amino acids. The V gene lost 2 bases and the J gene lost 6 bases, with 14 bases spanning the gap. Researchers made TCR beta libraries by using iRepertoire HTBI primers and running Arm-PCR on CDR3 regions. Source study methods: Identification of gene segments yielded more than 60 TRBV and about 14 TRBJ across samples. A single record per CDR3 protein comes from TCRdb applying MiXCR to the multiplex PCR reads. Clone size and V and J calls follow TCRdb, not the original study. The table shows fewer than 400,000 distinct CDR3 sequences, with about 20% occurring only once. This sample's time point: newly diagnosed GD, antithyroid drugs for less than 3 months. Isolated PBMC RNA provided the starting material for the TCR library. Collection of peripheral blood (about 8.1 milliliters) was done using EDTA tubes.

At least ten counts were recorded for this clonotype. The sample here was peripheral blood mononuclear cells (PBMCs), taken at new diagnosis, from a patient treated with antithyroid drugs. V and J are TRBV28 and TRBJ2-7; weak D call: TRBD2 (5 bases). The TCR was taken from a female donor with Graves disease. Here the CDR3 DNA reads TGTGCCAGCAGTTTACCCCAAGGGAGACGCGAGCAGTACTTC. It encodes CASSLPQGRREQYF.